This TCR beta chain was documented in a study of CD8 T cells in Susac syndrome. An input of roughly 0.45 to 1 ug of RNA was subjected to reverse transcription using random hexamers. Coverage of TCR beta CDR3 amplification by immunoSEQ multiplex PCR extended to 54 Vbeta and 13 Jbeta. MiXCR was run by TCRdb on the immunoSEQ multiplex PCR reads, yielding one entry per CDR3 protein. The sample records 100,000 to 150,000 distinct CDR3 sequences, over 75% being singletons. TCR beta from blood CD8+ and CD4+ T cells was sequenced. CDR1 is PRHDT, CDR2 FYEKMQ, per germline (reference sequence). The trim removed 7 bases at V and 2 bases at J, leaving 11 bases unmatched. CDR3 length: 15 residues.

The sample taken for sequencing was CD8+ T cells from PBMCs. The J gene is TRBJ2-7, the V gene TRBV13; 7 nucleotides line up with TRBD1. This TCR was recovered from a human donor with multiple sclerosis. The CDR3 spells CASTPRQGQAYEQYF. CDR3 DNA sequence: TGTGCCAGCACCCCCCGACAGGGCCAAGCCTACGAGCAGTACTTC.